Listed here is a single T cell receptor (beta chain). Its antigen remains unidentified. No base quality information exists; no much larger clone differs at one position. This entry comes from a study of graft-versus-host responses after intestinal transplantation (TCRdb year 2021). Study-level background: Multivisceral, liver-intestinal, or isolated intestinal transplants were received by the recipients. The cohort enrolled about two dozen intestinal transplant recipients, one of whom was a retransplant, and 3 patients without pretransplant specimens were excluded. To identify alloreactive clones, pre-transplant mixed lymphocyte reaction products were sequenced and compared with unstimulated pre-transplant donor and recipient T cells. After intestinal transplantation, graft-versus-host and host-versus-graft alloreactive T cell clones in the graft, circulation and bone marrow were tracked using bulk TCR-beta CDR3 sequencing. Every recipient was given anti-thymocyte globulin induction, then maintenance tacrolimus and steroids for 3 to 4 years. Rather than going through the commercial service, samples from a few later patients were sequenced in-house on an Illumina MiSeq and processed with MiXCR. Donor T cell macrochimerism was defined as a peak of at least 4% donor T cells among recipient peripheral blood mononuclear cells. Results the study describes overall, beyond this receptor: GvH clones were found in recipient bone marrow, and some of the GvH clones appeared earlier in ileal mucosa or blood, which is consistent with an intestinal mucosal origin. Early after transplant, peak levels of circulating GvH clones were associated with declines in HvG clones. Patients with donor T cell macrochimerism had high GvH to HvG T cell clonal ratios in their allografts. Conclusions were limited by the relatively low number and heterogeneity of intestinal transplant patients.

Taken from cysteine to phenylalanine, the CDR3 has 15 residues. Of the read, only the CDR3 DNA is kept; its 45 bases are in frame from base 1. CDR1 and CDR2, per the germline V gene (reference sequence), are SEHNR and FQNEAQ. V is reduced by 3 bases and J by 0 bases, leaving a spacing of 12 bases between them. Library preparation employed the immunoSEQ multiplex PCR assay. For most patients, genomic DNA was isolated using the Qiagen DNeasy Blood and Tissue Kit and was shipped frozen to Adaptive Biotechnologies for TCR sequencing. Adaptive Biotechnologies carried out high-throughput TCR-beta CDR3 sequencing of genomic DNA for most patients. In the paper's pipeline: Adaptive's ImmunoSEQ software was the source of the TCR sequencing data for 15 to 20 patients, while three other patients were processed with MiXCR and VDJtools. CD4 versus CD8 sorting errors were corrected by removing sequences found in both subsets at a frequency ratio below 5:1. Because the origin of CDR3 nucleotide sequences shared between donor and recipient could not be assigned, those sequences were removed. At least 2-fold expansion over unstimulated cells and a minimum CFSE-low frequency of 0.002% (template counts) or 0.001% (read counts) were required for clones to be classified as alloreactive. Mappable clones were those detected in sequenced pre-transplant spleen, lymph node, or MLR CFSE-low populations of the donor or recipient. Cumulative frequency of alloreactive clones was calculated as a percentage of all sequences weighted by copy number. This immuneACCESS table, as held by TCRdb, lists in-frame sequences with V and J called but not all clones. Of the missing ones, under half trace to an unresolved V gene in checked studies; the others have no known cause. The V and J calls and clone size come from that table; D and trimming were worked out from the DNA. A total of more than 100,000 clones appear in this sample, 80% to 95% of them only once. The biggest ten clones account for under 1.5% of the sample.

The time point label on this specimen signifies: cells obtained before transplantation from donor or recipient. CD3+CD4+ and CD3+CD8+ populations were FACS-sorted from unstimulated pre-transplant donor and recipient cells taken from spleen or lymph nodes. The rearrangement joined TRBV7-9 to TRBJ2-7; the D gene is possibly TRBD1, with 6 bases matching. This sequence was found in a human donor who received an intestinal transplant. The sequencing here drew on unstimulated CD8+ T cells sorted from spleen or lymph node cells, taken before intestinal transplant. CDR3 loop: CASSFRTASSYEQYF. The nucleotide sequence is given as TGTGCCAGCAGCTTCAGGACAGCGAGCTCCTACGAGCAGTACTTC.